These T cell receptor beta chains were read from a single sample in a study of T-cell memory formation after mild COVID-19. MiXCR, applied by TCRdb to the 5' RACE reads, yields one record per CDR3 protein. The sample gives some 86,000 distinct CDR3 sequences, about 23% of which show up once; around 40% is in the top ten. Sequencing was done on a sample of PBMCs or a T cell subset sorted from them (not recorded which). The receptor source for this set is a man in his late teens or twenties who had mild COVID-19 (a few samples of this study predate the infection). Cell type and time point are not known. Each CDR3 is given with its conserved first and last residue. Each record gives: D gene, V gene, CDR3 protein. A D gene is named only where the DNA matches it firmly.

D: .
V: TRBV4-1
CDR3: CASSQEKVGYYEQYF

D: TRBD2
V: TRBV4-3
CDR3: CASSQDGLAGNVETQYF

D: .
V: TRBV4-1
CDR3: CASSQVFRSNQPQHF

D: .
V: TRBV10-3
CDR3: CAISELGETQYF

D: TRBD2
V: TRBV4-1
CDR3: CASSQEVAGGDGQFF

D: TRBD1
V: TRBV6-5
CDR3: CASSQSQGAAEQFF

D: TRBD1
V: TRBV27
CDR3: CASSYGTGSYEQYF

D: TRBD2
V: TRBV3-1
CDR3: CASSQAIAGDTDTQYF

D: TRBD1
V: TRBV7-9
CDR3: CASSWTGGPPDEKLFF

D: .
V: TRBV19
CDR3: CASMWGAGNTEAFF

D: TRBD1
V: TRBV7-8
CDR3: CASSLEDRLHYEQYF

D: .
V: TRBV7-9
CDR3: CASSLIVVRTPGEQYF

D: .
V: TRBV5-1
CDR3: CASSPQGQETQYF

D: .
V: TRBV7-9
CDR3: CASSPFGNEQFF

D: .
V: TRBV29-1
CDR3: CSVGQPGNTIYF

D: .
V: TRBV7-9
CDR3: CASSPRQNSYTF

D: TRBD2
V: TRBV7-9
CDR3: CASSVSGGYNEQFF